This TCR beta chain was captured in a study of cytomegalovirus exposure and HLA in healthy donors. Study-wide results and limits: Judged likely to be a sequencing artifact was a cluster of highly shared sequence variants. In a later analysis, at a false discovery rate of 0.05, some 15,000 TCR beta sequences were associated with HLA alleles. Roughly uniform sequencing depth across donors was assumed, possibly incorrectly. High sensitivity and specificity were reportedly achieved when the classifier diagnosed cytomegalovirus status.

The PCR made use of 60 Vbeta and 13 Jbeta primers. Profiled with immunoSEQ multiplex PCR; TCRdb holds only in-frame clones, not every one. Its table lists about 130,000 clones. Germline V gene sequence: CDR1 LGHNA, CDR2 YSLEER. There are 14 residues in the CDR3. V lost 0 bases and J lost 7, with 13 bases in between. On this clone: Its antigen is undetermined.

The chain recombines TRBV4-3 with TRBJ2-7, with TRBD1 as a possible D gene (5 bases). The receptor was derived from a woman in her forties in good health and CMV-seropositive. The sequencing input was PBMCs. CDR3 nucleotide sequence: TGCGCCAGCAGCCAAGATGACGCAGGGTCAGAGCAGTACTTC. As protein: CASSQDDAGSEQYF.